The entry below describes one T cell receptor (beta chain). This clone occurred a few times. Its antigen remains unidentified. Base qualities were left out, and no much larger clone turns up one base away. The time point label of this sample denotes: about 28 days (+/-7) after the second vaccine dose. Because spike-specific TCR depth and breadth did not differ between the two schedules, AZD1222 recipients who got a second dose at roughly 4 weeks were pooled with those who got a second dose at roughly 12 weeks. Vaccinee samples came from UK trials COV001 and COV002, including a single-blind randomized controlled phase 2/3 trial of AZD1222 (ChAdOx1 nCoV-19) in healthy adults. For TCRbeta chain sequencing, PBMC samples from trial participants were taken at day 0 and at day 28 after the second dose. This sample is drawn from a study of T cell responses to AZD1222 COVID-19 vaccine (dated by TCRdb to about 2021). Regarding the study in general: A total of just over 230 trial participants underwent TCR sequencing, of whom approximately 200 had received two doses of AZD1222 and about 26 had received two doses of the MenACWY control vaccine. Trial participants were enrolled into age subgroups of 18-55, 56-69 and 70-plus years, which contained about 150, 28 and 57 TCR-sequenced participants, respectively.

The CDR3 regions of human TCRbeta chains were subjected to immunosequencing. Per the authors' processing: Repertoire TCRs were checked for matches against a reference library of SARS-CoV-2-specific TCRs that had been generated using the MIRA antigen-specificity platform. Breadth was defined as the fraction of unique TCRs that were SARS-CoV-2-associated, and depth was defined as the fraction of total T cells that were SARS-CoV-2-associated. Using the MIRA data, every spike-specific TCR was mapped to the spike region that the TCR reacted to and assigned to either a CD4 or a CD8 class. Log10-transformed breadth and depth values were compared by one-way ANOVA with Sidak's multiple comparisons tests. Imported from immuneACCESS, the table was reduced by TCRdb to in-frame sequences with V and J called. These copies leave out some clones; in studies compared against another copy, an unresolved V gene accounts for under half, and the cause of the remainder is not known. V and J calls and clone size follow that table, whereas D and trimming were derived from the DNA. This sample gives 190,000 or so clones in total; more than 75% of them show up just once. The ten largest make up more than 25% of the sample.

Deletion took 0 bases off V and 3 bases off J, with a span of 9 bases between the germline ends. From the cysteine through the phenylalanine, the CDR3 covers 15 amino acids. Only CDR3 DNA remains: 45 bases, in frame from the first base. The germline V gene yields MNHNS for CDR1 and SASEGT for CDR2. Study-wide findings and limitations: The 56-69-year group was small, and its depth increase did not reach significance, likely because of low power. A significant rise in spike-specific TCR breadth and depth was observed after two AZD1222 doses relative to day 0 and relative to MenACWY recipients. Only a handful of AZD1222 recipients were SARS-CoV-2 seropositive at baseline, limiting conclusions about previously exposed vaccinees. The vaccine-associated CD4 TCRs covered the entire spike protein, and the dominant responses fell in regions 160-218 and 743-854. Participants were mostly white British and included more females than males, and it was suggested by the authors that clonal diversity may have been underestimated. Reportedly, almost half of the unique spike-specific TCRs recognized epitopes lying outside the regions that are mutated in the B.1.351 and B.1.1.7 variants. Because no day 14 peak-response samples were available, repertoires were characterized only after the peak T cell response.

The TCR sequence derives from an adult who received the AZD1222 COVID-19 vaccine. The sequence is built from TRBV6-1 and TRBJ2-1; a tentative D call is TRBD1 (6 bases match). This specimen consisted of peripheral blood, obtained 28 days after the second AZD1222 dose. The CDR3 in this case is CASSEARGHYNEQFF. The sequence in DNA is TGTGCCAGCAGTGAAGCCAGGGGACACTACAATGAGCAGTTCTTC.